The present T cell receptor beta chain was sequenced within a study of CD8 T cells in ankylosing spondylitis. Library preparation for TCR beta used quantitative 5'-RACE with molecular barcodes. TCRdb used MiXCR to reprocess the 5' RACE reads, holding one entry per CDR3 protein. The sample lists 100,000 to 150,000 distinct CDR3 sequences; about an eighth were seen once. Comment on this clonotype: Its cognate antigen is unknown.

Study-wide findings and caveats: A motif in TCR beta, a set of fewer than ten highly homologous variants, appeared characteristic of ankylosing spondylitis blood. Disease-linked clones reportedly showed significant enrichment in matched ankylosing spondylitis synovial fluid. Disease-linked clones proved CD8+ and comparatively uncommon in peripheral blood.

Sequenced material: blood, either unsorted or a sorted T cell fraction (not recorded which). This TCR was recovered from a female donor with ankylosing spondylitis or in good health (not recorded which).

The CDR3 reads CATSQEGTSGATDTQYF. The CDR3 coding sequence is TGTGCCACCTCCCAAGAGGGCACTAGCGGAGCCACAGATACGCAGTATTTT. V usage is TRBV3-1 and J usage is TRBJ2-3, with TRBD2 matching 8 bases. Germline values: CDR1 LGHDT, CDR2 YNNKEL (reference sequence). The CDR3 sequence is 17 residues long. V shed 10 bases, J shed 2 bases, and the junction held 17 bases outside the gene matches.